The next 3 T cell receptor beta chains were all read from a single sample in a study of T cell responses to AZD1222 COVID-19 vaccine. Some clones are missing from TCRdb's copy, which holds only in-frame ones; the method was immunoSEQ multiplex PCR. The table records 130,000 to 150,000 clones, roughly nine tenths of them present only once. Sequencing was performed on peripheral blood, taken on day 0 of AZD1222 vaccination. The receptors derive from an adult in good health.

The rearrangement uses TRBV7-2 and TRBJ1-3; D ambiguous. V was shortened by 0 bases and J by 0 bases, with 3 bases between the two germline ends. The CDR3 is 14 amino acids. Germline loops: CDR1 SGHTA, CDR2 FQGNSA. The CDR3 bases are TGTGCCAGCAGCTTAGCAGGCTCTGGAAACACCATATATTTT. This translates into CASSLAGSGNTIYF.

The V call is TRBV6-2 or TRBV6-3, the J call TRBJ2-7; no clear D gene. Per the germline V gene, CDR1 is MNHEY and CDR2 is SVGEGT. V was clipped by 5 bases and J by 3 bases, with 11 bases between them. The CDR3 has 13 residues. CDR3 region: CASSEVYNYEQYF. CDR3 nucleotide sequence: TGTGCCAGCAGTGAGGTCTACAACTACGAGCAGTACTTC.

The V call is TRBV7-2, the J call TRBJ1-1, with no clear D. The V gene lost 3 bases and the J gene lost 1 base, with 6 bases spanning the gap. Per the germline V gene, CDR1 is SGHTA and CDR2 is FQGNSA. This CDR3 region has 13 residues. The CDR3 sequence: CASSFPGNTEAFF. DNA of the CDR3: TGTGCCAGCAGCTTCCCCGGGAACACTGAAGCTTTCTTT.